This is a list of T cell receptor beta chains from one sample in a study of OX40 agonist ivuxolimab in advanced cancers. TCRdb keeps only in-frame clones here, not all; method: immunoSEQ multiplex PCR. The repertoire includes about 64,000 clones, 82% of them detected once, and approximately 5% sits in the top ten. Sequences were derived from CD4+ or CD8+ T cells sorted from blood, sampled in a trial of the OX40 agonist ivuxolimab. These receptors were taken from an adult with an advanced solid tumor such as melanoma, head and neck, liver or kidney cancer. CDR3s include the opening cysteine and the closing phenylalanine or tryptophan. Each record gives: V gene, J gene, clone size, D gene, CDR3 protein, CDR3 DNA. D genes are given only for firm matches. The size entry is marked missing in some rows and otherwise reads once, few, many or a size class.

TRBV7-9,TRBJ1-2,NA,NA,CASSLASLIDYGYTF,TGTGCCAGCAGCTTAGCCTCACTTATAGACTATGGCTACACCTTC
TRBV4-1,TRBJ2-1,NA,TRBD2,CASSQDWPREGYNEQFF,TGCGCCAGCAGCCAAGATTGGCCCCGGGAGGGCTACAATGAGCAGTTCTTC
TRBV9,TRBJ1-2,NA,NA,CASSSRPGRVGGYTF,TGTGCCAGCAGCTCCCGCCCGGGCCGAGTGGGTGGCTACACCTTC
TRBV29-1,TRBJ1-5,NA,NA,CSVVEDQPQHF,TGCAGCGTTGTGGAAGATCAGCCCCAGCATTTT
TRBV19,TRBJ1-3,NA,NA,CASSTGQTLFSGNTIYF,TGTGCCAGTAGTACGGGACAAACCCTTTTCTCTGGAAACACCATATATTTT
TRBV9,TRBJ2-2,NA,NA,CASSVGLVTGELFF,TGTGCCAGCAGCGTAGGACTAGTGACCGGGGAGCTGTTTTTT
TRBV11-3,TRBJ2-1,few,NA,CASSLDNEQFF,TGTGCCAGCAGCTTGGACAATGAGCAGTTCTTC
TRBV11-3,TRBJ1-1,NA,NA,CASSKGAVTEAFF,TGTGCCAGCAGTAAAGGGGCAGTGACTGAAGCTTTCTTT
TRBV2,TRBJ1-6,NA,NA,CASSEVGDNSPLHF,TGTGCCAGCAGTGAAGTAGGGGATAATTCACCCCTCCACTTT
TRBV27,TRBJ2-3,NA,NA,CASRTSTDTQYF,TGTGCCAGCAGGACTAGCACAGATACGCAGTATTTT